The 9 T cell receptor beta chains in this list originate from one sample, sequenced in a study of early stage breast cancer tumors. The data were produced by immunoSEQ multiplex PCR, yet TCRdb's version contains in-frame clones alone and is incomplete. The sample has 44,000 or so clones, around 83% seen once. Sequenced sample: blood. The receptors were sampled from a person between 50 and 60 years old with breast cancer.

The chain is built from TRBV7-8 and TRBJ2-7; D unclear. The CDR3 has 16 amino acids. Germline V gives CDR1 SGHVS, CDR2 FQNEAQ. V lost 2 bases, J lost 5 bases, and 19 bases lay in between. As DNA, the CDR3 is TGTGCCAGCAGCTTAATGGGCACCCTCCGAAGCCACGAGCAGTACTTC. It translates to CASSLMGTLRSHEQYF.

The chain is built from TRBV19 and TRBJ1-1, with D possibly matching TRBD1 (6 bases). V lost 7 bases, J lost 1 base, and 19 bases lay in between. This CDR3 is built from 16 residues. Germline loops: CDR1 LNHDA, CDR2 SQIVND (reference sequence). CDR3 in DNA: TGTGCCAGTACCCCTCAGGGGTCCGCGAGGAACACTGAAGCTTTCTTT. It encodes CASTPQGSARNTEAFF.

J is TRBJ1-6 and V is TRBV7-2; TRBD1 is a possible D gene (5 bases). The CDR3 sequence is 15 residues long. The V end lost 6 bases, the J end lost 7 bases, and 16 bases lay between the germline ends. The germline V gene has CDR1 SGHTA and CDR2 FQGNSA. CDR3 nucleotides: TGTGCCAGCAGGGCTGCCGGGACGGGGAATTCACCCCTCCACTTT. Protein: CASRAAGTGNSPLHF. The full variable domain, its missing parts supplied by reference TRBV7-2 and TRBJ1-6, is GAGVSQSPSNKVTEKGKDVELRCDPISGHTALYWYRQSLGQGLEFLIYFQGNSAPDKSGLPSDRFSAERTGGSVSTLTIQRTQQEDSAVYLCASRAAGTGNSPLHFGNGTRLTVT.

This chain uses TRBV29-1 with TRBJ2-7; 11 bases agree with TRBD2. The CDR3 is 13 residues long. Germline CDR1 is SQVTM and CDR2 is ANQGSEA. The trim removed 7 bases at V and 1 base at J, leaving 3 bases unmatched. This CDR3 is CSAGTSGSYEQYF. The CDR3 DNA sequence: TGCAGCGCCGGGACTAGCGGTTCCTACGAGCAGTACTTC.

The chain carries TRBV18 and TRBJ1-2; D is ambiguous. The germline gives CDR1 KGHSH, CDR2 LQKENI. The CDR3 contains 18 residues. V shed 2 bases and J shed 8 bases, with 27 bases lying between them. CDR3 protein: CASSPITLVRTGVAGYTF. The CDR3 DNA sequence: TGTGCCAGCTCACCAATTACACTTGTTCGTACGGGAGTGGCGGGCTACACCTTC.

Points on this clone: Mismatch with germline at one junction end may stem from a read error. V usage is TRBV7-6 and J usage is TRBJ2-3; weak D call: TRBD2 (6 bases). The CDR3 length is 14 residues. Germline V gives CDR1 SGHVS, CDR2 FNYEAQ. The CDR3 DNA follows: TGTGCCAGCAGCCTAGCGTCTAACACAGATACGCAGTATTTT. This encodes CASSLASNTDTQYF. Complete variable domain (other parts from reference TRBV7-6 and TRBJ2-3): GAGVSQSPRYKVTKRGQDVALRCDPISGHVSLYWYRQALGQGPEFLTYFNYEAQQDKSGLPNDRFSAERPEGSISTLTIQRTEQRDSAMYRCASSLASNTDTQYFGPGTRLTVL.

The V gene is TRBV7-5, the J gene TRBJ1-4. TRBV7-5 is a listed pseudogene. The CDR3 covers 16 residues. The chain's CDR3 is CVRSTNPGMRDEKLFF. The CDR3 region has the DNA TGTGTCAGATCAACTAACCCAGGGATGAGGGATGAAAAACTGTTTTTT.

J is TRBJ2-5 and V is TRBV5-1; TRBD2 aligns across 11 bases. CDR3 length equals 16 residues. Per germline, CDR1 SGHRS and CDR2 YFSETQ. Trimming took 0 bases from V and 2 from J; bases not matched to a gene: 3. The CDR3 protein is CASSLGGTSGQETQYF. CDR3 bases: TGCGCCAGCAGCTTGGGCGGGACTAGCGGTCAAGAGACCCAGTACTTC. The full variable domain, with the rest looked up from reference TRBV5-1 and TRBJ2-5, is KAGVTQTPRYLIKTRGQQVTLSCSPISGHRSVSWYQQTPGQGLQFLFEYFSETQRNKGNFPGRFSGRQFSNSRSEMNVSTLELGDSALYLCASSLGGTSGQETQYFGPGTRLLVL.

The rearrangement joins TRBV30 to TRBJ2-7; TRBD2 might be the D (5 bases). There are 15 residues in the CDR3. V was pared by 3 bases and J by 0 bases, with 15 bases between. Germline V CDR1 and CDR2: GTSNPN, SVGIG (reference sequence). The CDR3 DNA is TGTGCCTGGAGGGTCGGAGGAGTGAGCTCCTACGAGCAGTACTTC. Translating gives CAWRVGGVSSYEQYF.